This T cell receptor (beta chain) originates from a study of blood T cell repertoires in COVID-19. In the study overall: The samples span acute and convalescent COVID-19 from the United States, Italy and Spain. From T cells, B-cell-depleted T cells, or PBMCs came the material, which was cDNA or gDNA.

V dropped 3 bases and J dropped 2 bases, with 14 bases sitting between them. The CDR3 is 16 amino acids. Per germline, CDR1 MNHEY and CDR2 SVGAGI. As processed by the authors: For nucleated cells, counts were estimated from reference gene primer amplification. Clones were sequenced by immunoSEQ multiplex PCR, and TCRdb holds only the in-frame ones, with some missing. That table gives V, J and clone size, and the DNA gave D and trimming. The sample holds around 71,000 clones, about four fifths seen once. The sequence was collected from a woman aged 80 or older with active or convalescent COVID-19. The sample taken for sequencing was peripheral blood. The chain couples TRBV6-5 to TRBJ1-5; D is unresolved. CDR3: CASSYWEGWGNQPQHF. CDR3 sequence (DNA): TGTGCCAGCAGTTATTGGGAGGGTTGGGGCAATCAGCCCCAGCATTTT.